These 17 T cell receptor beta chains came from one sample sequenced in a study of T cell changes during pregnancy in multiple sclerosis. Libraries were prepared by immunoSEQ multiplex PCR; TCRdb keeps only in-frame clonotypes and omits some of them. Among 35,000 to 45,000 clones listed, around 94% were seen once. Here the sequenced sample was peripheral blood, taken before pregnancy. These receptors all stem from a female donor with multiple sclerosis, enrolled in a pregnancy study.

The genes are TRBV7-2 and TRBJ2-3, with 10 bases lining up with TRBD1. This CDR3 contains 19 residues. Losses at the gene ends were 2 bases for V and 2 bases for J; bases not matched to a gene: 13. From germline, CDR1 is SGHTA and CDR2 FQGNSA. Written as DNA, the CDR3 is TGTGCCAGCAGCTTATTTGAAGTCTTGACAGGGGGCTTCACAGATACGCAGTATTTT. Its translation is CASSLFEVLTGGFTDTQYF.

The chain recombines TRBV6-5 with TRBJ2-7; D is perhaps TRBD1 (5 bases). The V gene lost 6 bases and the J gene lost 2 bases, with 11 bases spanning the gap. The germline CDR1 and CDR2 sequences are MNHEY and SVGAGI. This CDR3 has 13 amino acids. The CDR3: CASRLAGTYEQYF. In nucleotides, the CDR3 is TGTGCCAGCAGGTTAGCAGGGACCTACGAGCAGTACTTC.

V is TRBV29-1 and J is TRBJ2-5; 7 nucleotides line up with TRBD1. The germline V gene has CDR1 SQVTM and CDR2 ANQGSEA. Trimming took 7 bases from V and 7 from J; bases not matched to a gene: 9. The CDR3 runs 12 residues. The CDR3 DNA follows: TGCAGCGCAAGGTGGACAGGAGGGACCCAGTACTTC. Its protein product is CSARWTGGTQYF. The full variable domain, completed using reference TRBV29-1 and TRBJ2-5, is SAVISQKPSRDICQRGTSLTIQCQVDSQVTMMFWYRQQPGQSLTLIATANQGSEATYESGFVIDKFPISRPNLTFSTLTVSNMSPEDSSIYLCSARWTGGTQYFGPGTRLLVL.

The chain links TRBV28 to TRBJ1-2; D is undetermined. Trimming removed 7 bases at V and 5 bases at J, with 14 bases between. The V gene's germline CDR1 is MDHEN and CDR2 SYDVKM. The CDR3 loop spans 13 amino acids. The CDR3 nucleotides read TGTGCCAGCACCCTAGAGAGGCGGTATGGCTACACCTTC. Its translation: CASTLERRYGYTF.

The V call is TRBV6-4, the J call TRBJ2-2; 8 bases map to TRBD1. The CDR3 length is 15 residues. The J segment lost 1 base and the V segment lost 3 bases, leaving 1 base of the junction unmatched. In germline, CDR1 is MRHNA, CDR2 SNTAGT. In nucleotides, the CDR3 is TGTGCCAGCAGTGAGGGGACAGGGAACACCGGGGAGCTGTTTTTT. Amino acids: CASSEGTGNTGELFF.

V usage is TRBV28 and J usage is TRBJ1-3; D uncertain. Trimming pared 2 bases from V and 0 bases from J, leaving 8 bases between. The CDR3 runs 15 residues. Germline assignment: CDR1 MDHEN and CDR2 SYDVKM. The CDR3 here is CASSLVAHSGNTIYF. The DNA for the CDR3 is TGTGCCAGCAGTTTAGTGGCCCACTCTGGAAACACCATATATTTT.

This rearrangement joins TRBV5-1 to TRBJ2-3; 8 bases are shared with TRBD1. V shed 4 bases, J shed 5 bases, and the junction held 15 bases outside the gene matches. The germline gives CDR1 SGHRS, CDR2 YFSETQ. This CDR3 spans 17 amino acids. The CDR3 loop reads CASSRLGWTGPGDTQYF. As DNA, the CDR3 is TGCGCCAGCAGCCGTTTGGGGTGGACAGGGCCGGGAGATACGCAGTATTTT.

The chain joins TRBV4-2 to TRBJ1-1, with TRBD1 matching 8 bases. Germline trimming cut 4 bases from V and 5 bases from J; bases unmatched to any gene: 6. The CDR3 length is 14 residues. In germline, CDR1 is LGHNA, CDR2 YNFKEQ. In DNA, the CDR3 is TGTGCCAGCAGCCCTGGACAGGGTGGAACTGAAGCTTTCTTT. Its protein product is CASSPGQGGTEAFF.

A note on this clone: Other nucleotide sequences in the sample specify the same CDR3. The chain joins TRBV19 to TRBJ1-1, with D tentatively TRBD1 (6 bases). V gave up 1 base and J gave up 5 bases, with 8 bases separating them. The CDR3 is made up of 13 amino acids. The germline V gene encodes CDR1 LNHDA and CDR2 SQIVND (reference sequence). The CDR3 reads CASSIGTATEAFF. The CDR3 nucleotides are TGTGCCAGTAGTATAGGGACAGCTACTGAAGCTTTCTTT.

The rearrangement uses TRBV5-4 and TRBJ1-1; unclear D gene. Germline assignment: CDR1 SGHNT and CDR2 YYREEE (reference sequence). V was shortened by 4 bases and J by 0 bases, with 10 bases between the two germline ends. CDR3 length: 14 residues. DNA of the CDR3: TGTGCCAGCAGCGGACGGACTATGAACACTGAAGCTTTCTTT. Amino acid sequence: CASSGRTMNTEAFF.

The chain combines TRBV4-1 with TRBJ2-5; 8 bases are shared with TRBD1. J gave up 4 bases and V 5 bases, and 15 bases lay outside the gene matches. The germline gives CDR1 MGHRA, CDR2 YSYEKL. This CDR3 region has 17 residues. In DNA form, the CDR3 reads TGCGCCAGCAGCTTCGGTGTTCCGCAGGGGGCATCAGAGACCCAGTACTTC. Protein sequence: CASSFGVPQGASETQYF.

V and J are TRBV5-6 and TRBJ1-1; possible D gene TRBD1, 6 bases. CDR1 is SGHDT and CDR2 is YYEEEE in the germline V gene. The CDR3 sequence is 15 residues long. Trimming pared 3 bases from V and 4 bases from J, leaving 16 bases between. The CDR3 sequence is CASSWGGDRSTEAFF. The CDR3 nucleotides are TGTGCCAGCAGCTGGGGGGGCGATCGGAGCACTGAAGCTTTCTTT.

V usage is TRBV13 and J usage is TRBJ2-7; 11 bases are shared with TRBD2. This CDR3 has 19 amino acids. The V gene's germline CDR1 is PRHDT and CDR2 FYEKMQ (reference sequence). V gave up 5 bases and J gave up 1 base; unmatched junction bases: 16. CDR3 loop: CASSPRPGLAGGVSYEQYF. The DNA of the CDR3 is TGTGCCAGCAGCCCTCGGCCGGGGTTAGCGGGAGGGGTATCCTACGAGCAGTACTTC.

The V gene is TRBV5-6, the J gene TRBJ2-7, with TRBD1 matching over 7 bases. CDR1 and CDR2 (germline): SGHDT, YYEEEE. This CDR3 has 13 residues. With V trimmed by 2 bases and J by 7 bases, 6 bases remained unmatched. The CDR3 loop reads CASSFTGEWEQYF. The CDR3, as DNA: TGTGCCAGCAGCTTTACAGGGGAGTGGGAGCAGTACTTC.

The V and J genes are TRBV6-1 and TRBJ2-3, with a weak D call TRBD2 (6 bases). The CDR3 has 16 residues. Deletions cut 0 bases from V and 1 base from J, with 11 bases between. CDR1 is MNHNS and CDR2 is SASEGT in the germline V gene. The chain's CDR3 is CASSEAVGGGTDTQYF. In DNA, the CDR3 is TGTGCCAGCAGTGAAGCGGTGGGCGGGGGCACAGATACGCAGTATTTT.

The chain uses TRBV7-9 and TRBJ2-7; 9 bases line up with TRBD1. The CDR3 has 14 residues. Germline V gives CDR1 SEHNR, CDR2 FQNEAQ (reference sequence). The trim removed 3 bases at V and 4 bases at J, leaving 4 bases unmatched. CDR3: CASSFGTGTYEQYF. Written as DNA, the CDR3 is TGTGCCAGCAGCTTCGGGACAGGGACTTACGAGCAGTACTTC.

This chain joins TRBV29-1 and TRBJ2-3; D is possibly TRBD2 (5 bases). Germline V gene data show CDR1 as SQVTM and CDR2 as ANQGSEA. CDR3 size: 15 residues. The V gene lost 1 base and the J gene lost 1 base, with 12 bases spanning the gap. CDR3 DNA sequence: TGCAGCGTTGAAGCGCTCCTCGGGGGCACAGATACGCAGTATTTT. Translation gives CSVEALLGGTDTQYF.